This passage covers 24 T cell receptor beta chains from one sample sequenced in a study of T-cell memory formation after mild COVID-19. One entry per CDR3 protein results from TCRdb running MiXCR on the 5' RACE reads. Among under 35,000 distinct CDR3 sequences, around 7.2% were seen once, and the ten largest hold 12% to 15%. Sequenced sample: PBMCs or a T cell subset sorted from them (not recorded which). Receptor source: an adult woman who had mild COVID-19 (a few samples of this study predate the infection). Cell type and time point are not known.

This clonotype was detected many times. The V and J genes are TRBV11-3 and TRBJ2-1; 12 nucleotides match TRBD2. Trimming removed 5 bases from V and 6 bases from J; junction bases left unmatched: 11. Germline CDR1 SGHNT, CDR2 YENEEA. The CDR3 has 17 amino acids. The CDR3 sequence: CASSRHFASGRANEQFF. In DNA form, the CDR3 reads TGTGCCAGCAGCCGTCACTTCGCTAGCGGGAGGGCCAATGAGCAGTTCTTC. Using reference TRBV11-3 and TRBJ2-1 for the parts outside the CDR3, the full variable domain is EAGVVQSPRYKIIEKKQPVAFWCNPISGHNTLYWYLQNLGQGPELLIRYENEEAVDDSQLPKDRFSAERLKGVDSTLKIQPAELGDSAVYLCASSRHFASGRANEQFFGPGTRLTVL.

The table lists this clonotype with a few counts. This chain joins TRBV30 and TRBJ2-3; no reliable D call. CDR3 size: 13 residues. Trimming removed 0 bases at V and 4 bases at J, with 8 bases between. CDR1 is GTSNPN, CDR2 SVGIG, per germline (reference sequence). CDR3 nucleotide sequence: TGTGCCTGGAGTGTACGTCGGGCAGATACGCAGTATTTT. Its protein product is CAWSVRRADTQYF.

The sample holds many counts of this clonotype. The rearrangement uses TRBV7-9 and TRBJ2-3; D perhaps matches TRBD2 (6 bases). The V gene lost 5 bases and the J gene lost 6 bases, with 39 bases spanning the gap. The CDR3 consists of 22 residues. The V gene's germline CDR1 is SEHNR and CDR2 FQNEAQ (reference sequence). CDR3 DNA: TGTGCCAGCAGCCGATGGAGCAATAGCGGAGCGAGCCAGAAGACTGCGACGGATACGCAGTATTTT. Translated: CASSRWSNSGASQKTATDTQYF.

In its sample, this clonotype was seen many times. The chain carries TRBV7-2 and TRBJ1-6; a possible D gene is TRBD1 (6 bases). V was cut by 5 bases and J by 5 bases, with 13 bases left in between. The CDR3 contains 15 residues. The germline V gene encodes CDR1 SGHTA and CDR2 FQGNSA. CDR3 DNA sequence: TGTGCCAGCAGCCGCCAACGGACAGATAATTCACCCCTCCACTTT. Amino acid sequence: CASSRQRTDNSPLHF.

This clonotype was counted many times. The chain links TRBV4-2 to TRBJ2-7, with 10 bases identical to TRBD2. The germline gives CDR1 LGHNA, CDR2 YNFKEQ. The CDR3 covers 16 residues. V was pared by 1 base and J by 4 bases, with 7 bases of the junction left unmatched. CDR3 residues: CASSQGPSGSLYEQYF. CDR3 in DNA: TGTGCCAGCAGCCAAGGGCCTAGCGGGAGTTTATACGAGCAGTACTTC.

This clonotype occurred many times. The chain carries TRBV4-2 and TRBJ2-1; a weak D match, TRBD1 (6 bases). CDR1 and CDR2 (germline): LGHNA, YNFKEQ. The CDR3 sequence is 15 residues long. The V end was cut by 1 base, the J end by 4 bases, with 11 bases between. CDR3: CASSQVGDTYNEQFF. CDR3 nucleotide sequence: TGTGCCAGCAGCCAAGTTGGGGACACTTACAATGAGCAGTTCTTC.

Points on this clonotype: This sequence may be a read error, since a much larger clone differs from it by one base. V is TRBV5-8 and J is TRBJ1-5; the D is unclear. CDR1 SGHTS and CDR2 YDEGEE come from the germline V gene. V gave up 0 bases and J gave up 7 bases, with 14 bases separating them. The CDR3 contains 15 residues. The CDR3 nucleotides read TGTGCCAGCAGCTTGGCCGGGGAAGCCGGACAGCCCCAGCATTTT. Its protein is CASSLAGEAGQPQHF.

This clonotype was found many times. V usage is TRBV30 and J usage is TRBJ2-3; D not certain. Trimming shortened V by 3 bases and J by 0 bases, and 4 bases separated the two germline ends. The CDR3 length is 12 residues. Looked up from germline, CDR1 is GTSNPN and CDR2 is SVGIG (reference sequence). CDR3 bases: TGTGCCTGGAGAATGAGCACAGATACGCAGTATTTT. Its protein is CAWRMSTDTQYF.

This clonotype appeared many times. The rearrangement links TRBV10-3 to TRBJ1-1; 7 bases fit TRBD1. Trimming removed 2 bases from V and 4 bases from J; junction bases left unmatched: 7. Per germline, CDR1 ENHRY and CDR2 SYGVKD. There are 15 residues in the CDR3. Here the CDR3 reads CAISEGRGQATEAFF. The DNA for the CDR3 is TGTGCCATCAGTGAGGGTAGGGGGCAAGCCACTGAAGCTTTCTTT.

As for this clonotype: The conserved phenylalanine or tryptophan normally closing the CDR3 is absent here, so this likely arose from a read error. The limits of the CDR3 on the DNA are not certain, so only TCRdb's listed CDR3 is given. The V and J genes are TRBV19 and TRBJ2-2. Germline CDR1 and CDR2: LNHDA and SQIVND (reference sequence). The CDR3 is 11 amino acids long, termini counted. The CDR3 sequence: CASSMGGELYC.

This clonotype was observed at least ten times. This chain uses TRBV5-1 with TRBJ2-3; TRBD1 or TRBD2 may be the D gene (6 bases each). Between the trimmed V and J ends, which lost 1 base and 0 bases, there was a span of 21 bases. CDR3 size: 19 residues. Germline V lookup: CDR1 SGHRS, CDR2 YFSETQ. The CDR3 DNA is TGCGCCAGCAGCTTGCCGCGGGACAATCCCGTTATTAGCACAGATACGCAGTATTTT. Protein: CASSLPRDNPVISTDTQYF.

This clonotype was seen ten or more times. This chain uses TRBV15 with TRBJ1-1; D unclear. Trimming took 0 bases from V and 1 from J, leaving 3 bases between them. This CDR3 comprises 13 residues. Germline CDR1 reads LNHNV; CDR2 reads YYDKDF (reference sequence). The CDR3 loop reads CATSRDPNTEAFF. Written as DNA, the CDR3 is TGTGCCACCAGCAGAGACCCGAACACTGAAGCTTTCTTT.

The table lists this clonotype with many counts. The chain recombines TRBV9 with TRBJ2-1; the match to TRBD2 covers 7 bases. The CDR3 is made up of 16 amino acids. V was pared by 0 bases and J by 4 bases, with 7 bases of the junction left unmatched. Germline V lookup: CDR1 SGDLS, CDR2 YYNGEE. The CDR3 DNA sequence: TGTGCCAGCAGCGTAGCGGGCCTAGCGGAGTACAATGAGCAGTTCTTC. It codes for CASSVAGLAEYNEQFF.

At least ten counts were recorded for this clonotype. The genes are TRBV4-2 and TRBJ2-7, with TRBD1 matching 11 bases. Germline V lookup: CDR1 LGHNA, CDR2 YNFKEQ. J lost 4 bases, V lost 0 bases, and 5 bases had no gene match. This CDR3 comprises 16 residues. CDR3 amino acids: CASSQEGGDRGYEQYF. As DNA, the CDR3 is TGTGCCAGCAGCCAAGAAGGCGGGGACAGGGGGTACGAGCAGTACTTC.

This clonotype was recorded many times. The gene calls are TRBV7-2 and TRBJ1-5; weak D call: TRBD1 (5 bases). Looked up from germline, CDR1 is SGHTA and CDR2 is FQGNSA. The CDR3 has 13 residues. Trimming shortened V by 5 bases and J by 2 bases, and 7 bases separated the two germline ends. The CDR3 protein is CASSTRGNQPQHF. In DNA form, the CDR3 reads TGTGCCAGCAGCACCAGGGGCAATCAGCCCCAGCATTTT. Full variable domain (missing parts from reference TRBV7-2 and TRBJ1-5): GAGVSQSPSNKVTEKGKDVELRCDPISGHTALYWYRQSLGQGLEFLIYFQGNSAPDKSGLPSDRFSAERTGGSVSTLTIQRTQQEDSAVYLCASSTRGNQPQHFGDGTRLSIL.

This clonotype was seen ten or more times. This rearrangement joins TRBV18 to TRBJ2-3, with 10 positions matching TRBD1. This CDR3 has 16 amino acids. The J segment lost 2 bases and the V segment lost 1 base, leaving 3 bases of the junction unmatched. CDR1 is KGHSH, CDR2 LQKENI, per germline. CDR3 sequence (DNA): TGTGCCAGCTCACCACGGGACAGGGGATCCACAGATACGCAGTATTTT. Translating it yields CASSPRDRGSTDTQYF.

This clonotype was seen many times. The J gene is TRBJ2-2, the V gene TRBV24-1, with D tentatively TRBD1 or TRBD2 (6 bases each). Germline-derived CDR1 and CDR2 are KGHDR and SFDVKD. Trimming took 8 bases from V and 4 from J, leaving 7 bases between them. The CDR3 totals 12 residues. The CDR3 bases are TGTGCCACCAAGGGGGGCACCGGGGAGCTGTTTTTT. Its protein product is CATKGGTGELFF.

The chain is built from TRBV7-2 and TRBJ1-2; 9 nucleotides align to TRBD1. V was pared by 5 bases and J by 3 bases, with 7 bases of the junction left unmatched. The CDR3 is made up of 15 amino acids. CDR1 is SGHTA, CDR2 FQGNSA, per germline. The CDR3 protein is CASSPNRGPHYGYTF. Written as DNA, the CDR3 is TGTGCCAGCAGCCCCAACAGGGGGCCTCACTATGGCTACACCTTC.

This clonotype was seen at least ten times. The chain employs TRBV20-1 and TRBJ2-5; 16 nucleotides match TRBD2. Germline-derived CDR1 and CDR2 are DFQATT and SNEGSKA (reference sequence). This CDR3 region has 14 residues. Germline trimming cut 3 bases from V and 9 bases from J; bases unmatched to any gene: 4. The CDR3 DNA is TGCAGTGCTAGGGGACTAGCGGGGGGGCCGCCCCAGTACTTC. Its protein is CSARGLAGGPPQYF.

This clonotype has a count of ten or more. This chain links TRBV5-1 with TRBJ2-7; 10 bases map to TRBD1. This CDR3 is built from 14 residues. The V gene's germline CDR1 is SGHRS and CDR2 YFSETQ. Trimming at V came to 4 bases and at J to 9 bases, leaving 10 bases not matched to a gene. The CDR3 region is CASSTRDRGDGQYF. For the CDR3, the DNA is TGCGCCAGCAGCACCCGGGACAGGGGAGATGGGCAGTACTTC.

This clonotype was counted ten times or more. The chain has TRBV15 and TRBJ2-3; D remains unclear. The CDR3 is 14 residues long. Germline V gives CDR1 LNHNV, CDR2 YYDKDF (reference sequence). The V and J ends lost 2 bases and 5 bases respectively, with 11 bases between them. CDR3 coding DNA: TGTGCCACCAGCAGATCGCGCCTCGAAGATACGCAGTATTTT. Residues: CATSRSRLEDTQYF.

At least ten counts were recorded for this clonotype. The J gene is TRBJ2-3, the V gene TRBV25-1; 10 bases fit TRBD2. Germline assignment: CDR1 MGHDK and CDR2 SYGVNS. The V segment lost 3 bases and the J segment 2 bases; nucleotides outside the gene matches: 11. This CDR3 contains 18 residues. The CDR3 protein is CASSDPLAGALLTDTQYF. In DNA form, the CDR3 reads TGTGCCAGCAGTGACCCCCTAGCGGGGGCCCTCCTCACAGATACGCAGTATTTT.

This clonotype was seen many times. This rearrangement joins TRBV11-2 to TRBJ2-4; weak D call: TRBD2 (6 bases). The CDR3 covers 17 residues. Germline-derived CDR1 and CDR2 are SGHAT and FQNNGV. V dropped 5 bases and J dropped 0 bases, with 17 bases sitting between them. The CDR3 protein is CASSPRGGDIAKNIQYF. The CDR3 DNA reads TGTGCCAGCAGCCCCCGAGGCGGGGATATAGCCAAAAACATTCAGTACTTC.

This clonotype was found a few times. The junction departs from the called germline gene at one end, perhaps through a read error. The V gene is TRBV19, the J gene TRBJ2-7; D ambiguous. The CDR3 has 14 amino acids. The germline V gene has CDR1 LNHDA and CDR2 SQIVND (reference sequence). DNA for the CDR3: TGTGCGAGTAGTATAGTGGCACACTCCTACGAGCAGTACTTC. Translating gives CASSIVAHSYEQYF.